These 32 T cell receptor beta chains originate from one sample sequenced in a study of CD8 T cells in Susac syndrome. RNA totalling roughly 0.5 to 1 ug underwent reverse transcription with random hexamers. Via MiXCR, TCRdb re-called the immunoSEQ multiplex PCR reads, giving one row per CDR3 protein. The sample consists of hundreds of thousands of distinct CDR3 sequences, approximately 95% of them appearing once. Sequencing was done on a sample of CD4+ T cells from PBMCs. The receptors derive from a human donor with multiple sclerosis.

The rearrangement links TRBV30 to TRBJ1-1; possibly TRBD1 for D (6 bases). The CDR3 length is 14 residues. Looked up from germline, CDR1 is GTSNPN and CDR2 is SVGIG (reference sequence). V lost 2 bases, J lost 1 base, and 11 bases lay in between. CDR3 nucleotide sequence: TGTGCCTGGAGTCCAGGGGCTTCGAACACTGAAGCTTTCTTT. Encoded protein: CAWSPGASNTEAFF.

The chain links TRBV29-1 to TRBJ1-1; possibly TRBD1 for D (5 bases). Germline V gene sequence: CDR1 SQVTM, CDR2 ANQGSEA. This CDR3 spans 14 amino acids. Trimming shortened V by 5 bases and J by 3 bases, and 16 bases separated the two germline ends. As DNA, the CDR3 is TGCAGCGTTCGTCCGGGACCTTGGGACACTGAAGCTTTCTTT. Translation: CSVRPGPWDTEAFF.

This chain uses TRBV4-1 with TRBJ2-5; D is possibly TRBD2 (6 bases). Germline V gives CDR1 MGHRA, CDR2 YSYEKL. This CDR3 has 19 amino acids. With 0 bases removed from V and 0 bases from J, the gap between germline ends came to 20 bases. The DNA of the CDR3 is TGCGCCAGCAGCCAAGAGAGGACTATCACACGCGGGTACCAAGAGACCCAGTACTTC. Amino acids: CASSQERTITRGYQETQYF.

The chain uses TRBV6-5 and TRBJ1-1, with D tentatively TRBD1 (5 bases). This CDR3 comprises 11 residues. Trimming removed 7 bases from V and 6 bases from J, with 9 bases in between. Germline V lookup: CDR1 MNHEY, CDR2 SVGAGI. In DNA, the CDR3 is TGTGCCAGCAAGACGGGGGCTGAAGCTTTCTTT. Translated, it gives CASKTGAEAFF.

This rearrangement joins TRBV3-1 to TRBJ2-1; 8 nucleotides line up with TRBD2. This CDR3 contains 16 residues. V lost 4 bases and J lost 12; bases outside the gene matches: 17. The germline CDR1 and CDR2 sequences are LGHDT and YNNKEL (reference sequence). The CDR3: CASSLLGGTRYAGQFF. The CDR3 DNA follows: TGTGCCAGCAGCCTCCTTGGCGGGACTAGATATGCGGGGCAGTTCTTC.

The chain combines TRBV7-8 with TRBJ2-7; D call uncertain. The CDR3 is made up of 11 amino acids. Germline CDR1 is SGHVS and CDR2 is FQNEAQ. V was cut by 3 bases and J by 6 bases, with 6 bases left in between. CDR3 region: CASSLGLEQYF. The CDR3 coding sequence is TGTGCCAGCAGCTTGGGTCTCGAGCAGTACTTC.

The chain is built from TRBV20-1 and TRBJ1-6; a weak D match, TRBD1 (6 bases). This CDR3 region has 13 residues. From germline, CDR1 is DFQATT and CDR2 SNEGSKA (reference sequence). V was trimmed by 3 bases and J by 13 bases, leaving 16 bases between them. CDR3 region: CSASSGAPSPLHF. In nucleotides, the CDR3 is TGCAGTGCTAGTTCAGGGGCACCCTCGCCCCTCCACTTT.

The chain employs TRBV30 and TRBJ2-7; D is undetermined. Looked up from germline, CDR1 is GTSNPN and CDR2 is SVGIG (reference sequence). V lost 0 bases and J 9 bases, leaving 12 bases between the germline ends. The CDR3 has 12 residues. CDR3: CAWSVNQEWQYF. DNA of the CDR3: TGTGCCTGGAGTGTCAATCAAGAGTGGCAGTACTTC.

The chain has TRBV20-1 and TRBJ2-1, with 11 bases matching TRBD2. From germline, CDR1 is DFQATT and CDR2 SNEGSKA (reference sequence). There are 16 residues in the CDR3. The ends lost 2 bases at V and 7 bases at J; junction bases unmatched: 10. CDR3: CSARRPSGGRRNEQFF. CDR3 coding DNA: TGCAGTGCTAGAAGACCTAGCGGGGGGAGAAGGAATGAGCAGTTCTTC.

The gene calls are TRBV27 and TRBJ2-5; the D gene is possibly TRBD2 (6 bases). CDR1 MNHEY and CDR2 SMNVEV come from the germline V gene (reference sequence). V dropped 1 base and J dropped 5 bases, with 8 bases sitting between them. This CDR3 is 13 amino acids long. CDR3 sequence reads: CASSLWGLETQYF. In DNA, the CDR3 is TGTGCCAGCAGTTTATGGGGACTTGAGACCCAGTACTTC.

The genes are TRBV28 and TRBJ2-4, with TRBD1 identical over 7 bases. The CDR3 has 12 amino acids. The germline V gene encodes CDR1 MDHEN and CDR2 SYDVKM. Trimming at V came to 10 bases and at J to 6 bases, leaving 6 bases not matched to a gene. CDR3 nucleotide sequence: TGTGCCATCACAGGGGACCTAAACATTCAGTACTTC. Translating gives CAITGDLNIQYF.

The chain links TRBV9 to TRBJ1-2, with D uncertain. CDR1 is SGDLS and CDR2 is YYNGEE in the germline V gene. The V end was cut by 0 bases, the J end by 5 bases, with 8 bases between. This CDR3 is built from 13 residues. CDR3 in amino acids: CASSVAHEYGYTF. CDR3 nucleotide sequence: TGTGCCAGCAGCGTAGCTCACGAGTATGGCTACACCTTC.

This chain joins TRBV9 and TRBJ2-7; D not certain. The ends were cut back, 1 base at V and 2 bases at J, with 10 bases in the middle. The CDR3 has 14 amino acids. The germline V gene has CDR1 SGDLS and CDR2 YYNGEE. The CDR3 loop is CASSVLDGPYEQYF. The DNA of the CDR3 is TGTGCCAGCAGCGTACTGGACGGCCCCTACGAGCAGTACTTC.

The rearrangement links TRBV29-1 to TRBJ1-1; D remains unclear. The CDR3 is made up of 10 amino acids. Trimming cost V 4 bases and J 5 bases, with 5 bases left between them. CDR1 and CDR2 (germline): SQVTM, ANQGSEA. CDR3 protein: CSVAKTEAFF. CDR3 DNA: TGCAGCGTTGCCAAGACTGAAGCTTTCTTT.

This clonotype appeared a single time. The chain joins TRBV5-1 to TRBJ1-1, with D tentatively TRBD1 (6 bases). The germline V and J ends were trimmed by 4 bases and 3 bases, with 16 bases remaining between them. The CDR3 runs 15 residues. Germline assignment: CDR1 SGHRS and CDR2 YFSETQ. The CDR3 DNA follows: TGCGCCAGCAGCGCCCAATCAGCAGGGGACACTGAAGCTTTCTTT. Protein: CASSAQSAGDTEAFF.

V gene TRBV3-1 combines with J gene TRBJ2-7; D is possibly TRBD2 (6 bases). The CDR3 consists of 16 residues. Germline V gene data show CDR1 as LGHDT and CDR2 as YNNKEL (reference sequence). The V and J ends lost 3 bases and 0 bases respectively, with 15 bases between them. The CDR3 spells CASSQGLRRSSYEQYF. DNA for the CDR3: TGTGCCAGCAGCCAGGGACTGAGGAGGAGCTCCTACGAGCAGTACTTC.

The CDR3: CASSPGQVNYGYTF. The DNA of the CDR3 is TGTGCCAGTAGTCCGGGACAGGTCAACTATGGCTACACCTTC. V and J are TRBV19 and TRBJ1-2; TRBD1 aligns across 8 bases. Germline values: CDR1 LNHDA, CDR2 SQIVND (reference sequence). This CDR3 comprises 14 residues. V was clipped by 5 bases and J by 2 bases; unmatched bases: 4.

Here the CDR3 DNA reads TGTGCCACCAGTGATCCGGGACCCCAAGAGACCCAGTACTTC. The encoded protein is CATSDPGPQETQYF. The rearrangement joins TRBV24-1 to TRBJ2-5; D possibly matches TRBD1 or TRBD2 (5 bases each). Trimming took 3 bases from V and 1 from J, leaving 8 bases between them. Germline V gene lookup returns CDR1 KGHDR and CDR2 SFDVKD. The CDR3 runs 14 residues.

V is TRBV20-1 and J is TRBJ2-1; no firm D call. CDR1 is DFQATT, CDR2 SNEGSKA, per germline (reference sequence). The V end lost 6 bases, the J end lost 8 bases, and 20 bases lay between the germline ends. This CDR3 region has 14 residues. CDR3 sequence reads: CSAKWASPSDEQFF. As DNA, the CDR3 is TGCAGTGCGAAATGGGCTAGTCCAAGCGATGAGCAGTTCTTC.

A single count supports this clonotype. The rearrangement uses TRBV30 and TRBJ1-2; D gene ambiguous. CDR1 is GTSNPN and CDR2 is SVGIG in the germline V gene (reference sequence). This CDR3 has 13 residues. Trimming stripped 6 bases from V and 4 bases from J, with 15 bases between. The CDR3 spells CACSRRATYGYTF. CDR3 nucleotides: TGTGCCTGTTCTCGGCGGGCGACCTATGGCTACACCTTC.

This clonotype was counted a single time. The chain carries TRBV29-1 and TRBJ1-2; tentative D call: TRBD1 (6 bases). The V and J ends lost 2 bases and 7 bases respectively, with 8 bases between them. The CDR3 contains 11 residues. Germline V gene sequence: CDR1 SQVTM, CDR2 ANQGSEA. For the CDR3, the DNA is TGCAGCGTTGAAAAGGGGGGTGGCTACACCTTC. This encodes CSVEKGGGYTF.

This clonotype was observed once. The genes are TRBV25-1 and TRBJ1-2; 7 nucleotides match TRBD1. V shed 6 bases, J shed 5 bases, and the junction held 12 bases outside the gene matches. CDR3 size: 15 residues. Per germline, CDR1 MGHDK and CDR2 SYGVNS. Written as DNA, the CDR3 is TGTGCCAGCAGCGCACCGGGGACAGAGATTTATGGCTACACCTTC. This codes for CASSAPGTEIYGYTF.

The V call is TRBV30, the J call TRBJ1-5; no reliable D call. V was shortened by 2 bases and J by 5 bases, with 10 bases between the two germline ends. The CDR3 extends over 13 amino acids. Germline V gene sequence: CDR1 GTSNPN, CDR2 SVGIG (reference sequence). The CDR3 DNA follows: TGTGCCTGGAGTCACTCTTATCATCAGCCCCAGCATTTT. Translation: CAWSHSYHQPQHF.

This clonotype was found once. The chain carries TRBV12-3 or TRBV12-4 and TRBJ2-3, with TRBD2 identical over 9 bases. The CDR3 is 15 amino acids. Trimming removed 3 bases from V and 4 bases from J; junction bases left unmatched: 5. CDR3 protein: CASSFLSGGSDTQYF. As DNA, the CDR3 is TGTGCCAGCAGTTTCCTTAGCGGGGGCTCAGATACGCAGTATTTT.

The rearrangement links TRBV9 to TRBJ2-3; D tentatively fits TRBD1 or TRBD2 (6 bases each). Trimming took 4 bases from V and 6 from J, leaving 18 bases between them. This CDR3 has 15 residues. CDR1 and CDR2 from the germline V gene are SGDLS and YYNGEE. The CDR3 protein is CASSPLTRGRDTQYF. The CDR3 DNA sequence: TGTGCCAGCAGCCCCCTCACCCGGGGGCGGGATACGCAGTATTTT.

DNA for the CDR3: TGTGCCAGCAGTGCGGGGCTTCTCACAGATACGCAGTATTTT. Encoded protein: CASSAGLLTDTQYF. The V gene is TRBV25-1, the J gene TRBJ2-3; D could derive from TRBD1 or TRBD2 (5 bases each). Germline CDR1 reads MGHDK; CDR2 reads SYGVNS. The CDR3 spans 14 residues. V gave up 4 bases and J gave up 2 bases, with 10 bases separating them.

The chain employs TRBV29-1 and TRBJ1-3; D ambiguous. The CDR3 covers 13 residues. Germline CDR1 is SQVTM and CDR2 is ANQGSEA. V lost 3 bases, J lost 0 bases, and 6 bases lay in between. CDR3 region: CSVEWSSGNTIYF. The CDR3 region has the DNA TGCAGCGTTGAGTGGAGCTCTGGAAACACCATATATTTT.

The chain is built from TRBV6-5 and TRBJ2-5; 11 bases agree with TRBD1. This CDR3 contains 15 residues. CDR1 MNHEY and CDR2 SVGAGI come from the germline V gene. V was pared by 6 bases and J by 5 bases, with 8 bases of the junction left unmatched. The CDR3 here is CASRSGQGAGETQYF. For the CDR3, the DNA is TGTGCCAGCAGGTCAGGACAGGGGGCAGGGGAGACCCAGTACTTC.

V usage is TRBV18 and J usage is TRBJ1-1; D perhaps matches TRBD1 (6 bases). Trimming removed 2 bases from V and 6 bases from J, with 16 bases in between. Germline-derived CDR1 and CDR2 are KGHSH and LQKENI. The CDR3 is 15 residues long. CDR3 sequence (DNA): TGTGCCAGCTCACCAACAACAGGGCGCAGGGCTGAAGCTTTCTTT. Its translation is CASSPTTGRRAEAFF.

This sequence joins TRBV2 and TRBJ2-3; 13 positions match TRBD2. Germline V CDR1 and CDR2: SNHLY, FYNNEI. The CDR3 consists of 16 residues. Trimming at V came to 5 bases and at J to 2 bases, leaving 4 bases not matched to a gene. The DNA of the CDR3 is TGTGCCAGCAGTTCACTAGCGGGGGGGATCACAGATACGCAGTATTTT. Encoded protein: CASSSLAGGITDTQYF.

This clonotype was detected a few times. This chain joins TRBV5-4 and TRBJ2-5, with D perhaps being TRBD1 or TRBD2 (5 bases each). V lost 1 base and J 5 bases, leaving 9 bases between the germline ends. The length of the CDR3 is 13 residues. The germline V gene has CDR1 SGHNT and CDR2 YYREEE (reference sequence). CDR3 in DNA: TGTGCCAGCAGCTTGACTAGGGACGAGACCCAGTACTTC. The encoded protein is CASSLTRDETQYF.

The rearrangement links TRBV29-1 to TRBJ2-1; TRBD2 aligns across 11 bases. The J segment lost 4 bases and the V segment lost 4 bases, leaving 6 bases of the junction unmatched. The CDR3 is 15 amino acids. The germline CDR1 and CDR2 sequences are SQVTM and ANQGSEA. The CDR3 spells CSVAASGGPYNEQFF. Here the CDR3 DNA reads TGCAGCGTTGCCGCTAGCGGGGGGCCATACAATGAGCAGTTCTTC.